The entry that follows covers one T cell receptor (beta chain) sequence. Its antigen is as yet unknown. Peripheral blood was drawn, 7.5 to 10 milliliters per donor. Next came a second PCR, run for 7 to 11 cycles, which used a sample-barcoded 5' primer along with a J-beta primer mix. A template-switch adaptor with 12 random nucleotides tagged each cDNA molecule. TCRdb re-analysed the 5' RACE reads in MiXCR, keeping a single row per CDR3 protein. The table records over a million distinct CDR3 sequences, 42% of them present only once. The entry originates in a study of blood T cells in healthy people across ages. Study results and limitations: The fall in TCR beta diversity per million T cells was roughly linear with age. Higher diversity, along with more naive CD4+ cells, distinguished long-lived donors from aged donors.

This TCR derives from a woman between 18 and 29 years old in good health. The material sequenced was blood.

CDR3 sequence reads: CASIPPDRGALPTHLFF. CDR3 DNA sequence: TGTGCCAGCATCCCACCCGACAGGGGGGCCCTACCTACGCACCTGTTCTTC. This chain joins TRBV27 and TRBJ2-1; the match to TRBD1 covers 9 bases. CDR1 MNHEY and CDR2 SMNVEV come from the germline V gene (reference sequence). Trimming removed 7 bases from V and 15 bases from J; junction bases left unmatched: 25. The CDR3 is 17 residues long.